This TCR beta chain is from a study of CD4 T cells in relation to SARS-CoV-2 and coronaviruses. Study-level results: SARS-CoV-2-driven expansion was significantly weaker in crossreactive than monoreactive clones.

Repertoires were generated with immunoSEQ multiplex PCR, while TCRdb's copy carries only in-frame clones and drops some. The repertoire has about 68,000 clones, approximately 95% of them found once; the top ten carry 0.2% to 0.25%. The unexposed donors gave CD4+ T cells in 2011-2018, prior to COVID-19. As to this clone: Antigen specificity is unknown.

The V gene lost 3 bases and the J gene lost 8 bases, with 20 bases spanning the gap. CDR3 length: 16 residues. From germline, CDR1 is MDHEN and CDR2 SYDVKM. Sequenced material: naive CD4+ T cells from PBMCs. Subset of the sample: naive CD4+ T cells isolated by negative enrichment. This chain uses TRBV28 with TRBJ2-1; TRBD2 is a possible D gene (6 bases). The sequence derives from a human donor in good health. CDR3 amino acids: CASSFSGGGRGDEQFF. CDR3 DNA sequence: TGTGCCAGCAGTTTTTCCGGGGGAGGTCGTGGGGATGAGCAGTTCTTC.